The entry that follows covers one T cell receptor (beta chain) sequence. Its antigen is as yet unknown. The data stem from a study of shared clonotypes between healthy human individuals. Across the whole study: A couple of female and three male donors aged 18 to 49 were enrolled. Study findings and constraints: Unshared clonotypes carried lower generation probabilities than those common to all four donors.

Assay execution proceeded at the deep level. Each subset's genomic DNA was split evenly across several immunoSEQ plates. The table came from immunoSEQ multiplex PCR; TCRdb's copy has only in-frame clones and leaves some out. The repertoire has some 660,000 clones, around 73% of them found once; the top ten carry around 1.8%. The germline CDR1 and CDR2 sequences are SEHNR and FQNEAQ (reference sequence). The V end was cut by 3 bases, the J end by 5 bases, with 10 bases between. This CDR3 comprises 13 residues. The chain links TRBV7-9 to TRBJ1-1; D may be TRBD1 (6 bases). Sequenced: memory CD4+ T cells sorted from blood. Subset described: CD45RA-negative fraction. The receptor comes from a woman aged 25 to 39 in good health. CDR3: CASSFPGATEAFF. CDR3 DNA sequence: TGTGCCAGCAGCTTCCCAGGGGCTACTGAAGCTTTCTTT.